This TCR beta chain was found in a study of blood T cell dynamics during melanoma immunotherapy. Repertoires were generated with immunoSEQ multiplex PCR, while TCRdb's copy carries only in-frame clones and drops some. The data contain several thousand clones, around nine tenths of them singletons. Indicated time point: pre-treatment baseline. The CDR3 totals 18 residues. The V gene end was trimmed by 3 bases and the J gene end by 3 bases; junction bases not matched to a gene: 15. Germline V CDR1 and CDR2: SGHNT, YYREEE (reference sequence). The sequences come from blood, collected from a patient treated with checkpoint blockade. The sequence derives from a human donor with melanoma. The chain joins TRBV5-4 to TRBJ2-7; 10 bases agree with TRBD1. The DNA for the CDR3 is TGTGCCAGCAGCTCCCCCCCGGGGACAGGGGATCCTTTCTACGAGCAGTACTTC. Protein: CASSSPPGTGDPFYEQYF. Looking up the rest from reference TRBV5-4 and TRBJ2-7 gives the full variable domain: ETGVTQSPTHLIKTRGQQVTLRCSSQSGHNTVSWYQQALGQGPQFIFQYYREEENGRGNFPPRFSGLQFPNYSSELNVNALELDDSALYLCASSSPPGTGDPFYEQYFGPGTRLTVT.